This TCR beta chain was identified in a study of shared clonotypes between healthy human individuals. Naive CD8 cells were CD45RO-negative, positively selected for CCR7, excluding terminally differentiated effector memory CD45RA+ cells. With regard to this clone: Its target is not known.

The assay was immunoSEQ multiplex PCR, and TCRdb's table has in-frame clones only and misses some. The sample contains fewer than 1 million clones, around 96% of which appear only once. Overall study findings and caveats: Among non-shared clonotypes, generation probabilities were lower than among those shared by all four donors.

Germline lookup yields CDR1 MNHEY and CDR2 SVGAGI. The CDR3 consists of 13 residues. Trimming left V 4 bases short and J 4 bases short, with 10 bases between. This sequence was found in a man aged 30-40 years in good health. Material for sequencing was naive CD8+ T cells sorted from blood. This chain connects TRBV6-5 to TRBJ1-2; tentative D call: TRBD1 (6 bases). For the CDR3, the DNA is TGTGCCAGCAGTTTTTCGACAGGCTATGGCTACACCTTC. Translated, it gives CASSFSTGYGYTF.